The 12 T cell receptor beta chains below come from one sample, sequenced in a study of vaccination and CD4 T cells after COVID-19. Sample treatment: roughly nine-day PBMC culture with coronavirus spike peptide pools or control peptides (ViraFEST assay). These receptors lack a known antigen. An Oncomine TCR Beta short-read assay was used to sequence the DNA from cultured CD4+ T cells. In TCRdb, the PCR reads were re-called with MiXCR into one record per CDR3 protein. Of fewer than 20,000 distinct CDR3 sequences listed, around 59% are singletons. The sequenced sample consisted of CD4+ T cells from blood, cultured in vitro. The receptors were sampled from a human donor who had recovered from COVID-19.

This clonotype was counted between two and nine times. The chain carries TRBV15 and TRBJ1-6; D gene uncertain. The germline V gene has CDR1 LNHNV and CDR2 YYDKDF (reference sequence). The CDR3 loop spans 14 amino acids. The ends were cut back, 5 bases at V and 0 bases at J, with 5 bases in the middle. The CDR3 DNA follows: TGTGCCACCAGCGAGAGCTCCTATAATTCACCCCTCCACTTT. Translation gives CATSESSYNSPLHF.

This chain connects TRBV20-1 to TRBJ1-4, with D maybe TRBD1 (5 bases). This CDR3 region has 14 residues. Germline V gene lookup returns CDR1 DFQATT and CDR2 SNEGSKA (reference sequence). V dropped 0 bases and J dropped 7 bases, with 12 bases sitting between them. CDR3 in amino acids: CSARDPTGGEKLFF. CDR3 coding DNA: TGCAGTGCTAGAGATCCCACGGGGGGTGAAAAACTGTTTTTT.

This clonotype has just a few counts. V and J are TRBV19 and TRBJ1-1; TRBD1 matches at 9 bases. The junction had 6 bases not matched to a gene; V was cut back by 6 bases and J by 4 bases. CDR1 is LNHDA and CDR2 is SQIVND in the germline V gene (reference sequence). The CDR3 length is 14 residues. CDR3 sequence reads: CASRRETGGTEAFF. The CDR3 DNA reads as TGTGCCAGTAGAAGGGAGACAGGGGGCACTGAAGCTTTCTTT. Combining the CDR3 with reference TRBV19 and TRBJ1-1 gives the whole variable domain DGGITQSPKYLFRKEGQNVTLSCEQNLNHDAMYWYRQDPGQGLRLIYYSQIVNDFQKGDIAEGYSVSREKKESFPLTVTSAQKNPTAFYLCASRRETGGTEAFFGQGTRLTVV.

V is TRBV6-9 and J is TRBJ2-1; D is possibly TRBD1 or TRBD2 (5 bases each). Germline CDR1 is MNHGY and CDR2 is SVAAGI. V lost 1 base and J lost 9, with 10 bases in between. This CDR3 is built from 13 residues. The CDR3 DNA sequence: TGTGCCAGCAGTTATTTGGGGGTGAGTGAGCAGTTCTTC. This translates into CASSYLGVSEQFF.

The J gene is TRBJ1-3, the V gene TRBV5-4; perhaps TRBD1 as D (6 bases). V dropped 4 bases and J dropped 4 bases, with 12 bases sitting between them. CDR1 and CDR2 (germline): SGHNT, YYREEE (reference sequence). The CDR3 is 14 residues long. This chain's CDR3 is CASSGGGVGNTIYF. CDR3 nucleotide sequence: TGTGCCAGCAGCGGGGGGGGCGTCGGAAACACCATATATTTT.

This clonotype showed up just once. This chain uses TRBV20-1 with TRBJ2-2; 10 bases align to TRBD2. The length of the CDR3 is 14 residues. Germline V gene lookup returns CDR1 DFQATT and CDR2 SNEGSKA (reference sequence). V lost 6 bases, J lost 4 bases, and 5 bases stayed unmatched. Here the CDR3 DNA reads TGCAGTGCCCAGATAGCGGGGGGCACCGGGGAGCTGTTTTTT. Its protein is CSAQIAGGTGELFF.

The chain is built from TRBV27 and TRBJ1-1; D is undetermined. This CDR3 contains 13 residues. The V end lost 3 bases, the J end lost 10 bases, and 15 bases lay between the germline ends. Germline assignment: CDR1 MNHEY and CDR2 SMNVEV (reference sequence). The CDR3 sequence: CASSFSPPGGAFF. CDR3 nucleotide sequence: TGTGCCAGCAGTTTCTCCCCTCCCGGAGGAGCTTTCTTT.

The rearrangement links TRBV27 to TRBJ2-3; 11 bases match TRBD2. With V trimmed by 5 bases and J by 4 bases, 8 bases remained unmatched. The CDR3 covers 16 residues. Germline V lookup: CDR1 MNHEY, CDR2 SMNVEV (reference sequence). CDR3 nucleotides: TGTGCCAGCAGTCCCCGACTAGCGGGATGGGCAGATACGCAGTATTTT. Translating it yields CASSPRLAGWADTQYF.

V and J are TRBV7-9 and TRBJ2-7; D uncertain. There are 11 residues in the CDR3. V lost 5 bases and J 8 bases, leaving 10 bases between the germline ends. In germline, CDR1 is SEHNR, CDR2 FQNEAQ (reference sequence). The CDR3 loop is CASSPRTQQYF. The DNA for the CDR3 is TGTGCCAGCAGCCCACGGACCCAGCAGTACTTC.

Only a few counts were recorded for this clonotype. The rearrangement uses TRBV6-1 and TRBJ1-1; tentative D call: TRBD1 (5 bases). Germline V gene data show CDR1 as MNHNS and CDR2 as SASEGT. The CDR3 is 13 amino acids. The germline V and J ends were trimmed by 6 bases and 4 bases, with 12 bases remaining between them. Here the CDR3 DNA reads TGTGCCAGCAGGGGGGTCTGGGGCACTGAAGCTTTCTTT. It specifies CASRGVWGTEAFF.

This chain connects TRBV7-9 to TRBJ2-3; 14 bases are shared with TRBD2. This CDR3 contains 18 residues. Per germline, CDR1 SEHNR and CDR2 FQNEAQ (reference sequence). The V and J ends lost 2 bases and 1 base, in that order; junction bases with no gene match: 5. The CDR3 nucleotides are TGTGCCAGCAGCTTACCAGGGACTAGCGGGGGCCGCACAGATACGCAGTATTTT. Its protein product is CASSLPGTSGGRTDTQYF.

V gene TRBV6-1 combines with J gene TRBJ1-1, with D perhaps matching TRBD1 (6 bases). With 7 bases removed from V and 7 bases from J, the gap between germline ends came to 19 bases. CDR1 is MNHNS and CDR2 is SASEGT in the germline V gene. The CDR3 has 14 residues. CDR3 region: CASIKRQDQGEAFF. The DNA for the CDR3 is TGTGCCAGCATCAAGAGACAGGATCAGGGTGAAGCTTTCTTT.